This T cell receptor beta chain stems from a study of cytomegalovirus exposure and HLA in healthy donors. Study-wide results and limits: Exclusion applied to some V segments, including TRBV6-2 and TRBV6-3, as they were indistinguishable.

As concerns this clone: Its antigen is undetermined.

It was with 60 Vbeta and 13 Jbeta primers that the PCR ran. Sequenced by immunoSEQ multiplex PCR; TCRdb stores in-frame clones only, minus some. This sample has around 150,000 clones; around 80% occur once, and the top ten carry approximately 4.3%. Germline lookup yields CDR1 SEHNR and CDR2 FQNEAQ (reference sequence). Losses at the gene ends were 5 bases for V and 6 bases for J; bases not matched to a gene: 19. The CDR3 length is 17 residues. The receptor was isolated from a man aged 30 to 39 in good health. Sequenced material: PBMCs. The chain has TRBV7-9 and TRBJ2-7; 7 nucleotides align to TRBD1. CDR3 loop: CASSHTKSRQGNGEQYF. In DNA, the CDR3 is TGTGCCAGCAGCCACACAAAATCCCGACAGGGTAACGGCGAGCAGTACTTC.